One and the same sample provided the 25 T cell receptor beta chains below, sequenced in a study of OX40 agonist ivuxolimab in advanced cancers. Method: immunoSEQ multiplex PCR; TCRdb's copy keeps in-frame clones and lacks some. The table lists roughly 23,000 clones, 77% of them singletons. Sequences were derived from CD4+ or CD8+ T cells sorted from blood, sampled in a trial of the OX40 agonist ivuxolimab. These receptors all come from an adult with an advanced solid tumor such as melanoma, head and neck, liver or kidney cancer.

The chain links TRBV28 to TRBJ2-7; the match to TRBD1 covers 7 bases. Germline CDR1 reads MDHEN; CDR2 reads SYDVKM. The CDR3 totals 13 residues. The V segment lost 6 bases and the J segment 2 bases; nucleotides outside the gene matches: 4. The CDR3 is CASRADRPYEQYF. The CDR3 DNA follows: TGTGCCAGCAGAGCGGACAGGCCCTACGAGCAGTACTTC.

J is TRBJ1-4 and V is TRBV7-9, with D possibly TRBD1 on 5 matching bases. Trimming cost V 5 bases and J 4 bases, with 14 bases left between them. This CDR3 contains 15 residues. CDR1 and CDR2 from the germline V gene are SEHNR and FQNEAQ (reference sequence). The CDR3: CASSAIGTVNEKLFF. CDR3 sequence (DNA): TGTGCCAGCAGCGCAATTGGGACCGTTAATGAAAAACTGTTTTTT.

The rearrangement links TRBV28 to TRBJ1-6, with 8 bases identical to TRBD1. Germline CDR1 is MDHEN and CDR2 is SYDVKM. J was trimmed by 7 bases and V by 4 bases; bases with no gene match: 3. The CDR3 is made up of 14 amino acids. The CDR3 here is CASSSGGSNSPLHF. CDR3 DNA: TGTGCCAGCAGTTCAGGGGGCAGCAATTCACCCCTCCACTTT.

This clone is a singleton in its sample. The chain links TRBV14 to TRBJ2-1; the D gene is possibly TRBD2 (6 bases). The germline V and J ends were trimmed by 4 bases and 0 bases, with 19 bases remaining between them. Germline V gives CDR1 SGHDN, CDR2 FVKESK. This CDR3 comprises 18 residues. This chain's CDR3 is CASSRPGVRRTSYNEQFF. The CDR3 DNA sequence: TGTGCCAGCAGCCGCCCGGGGGTCAGAAGAACCTCCTACAATGAGCAGTTCTTC.

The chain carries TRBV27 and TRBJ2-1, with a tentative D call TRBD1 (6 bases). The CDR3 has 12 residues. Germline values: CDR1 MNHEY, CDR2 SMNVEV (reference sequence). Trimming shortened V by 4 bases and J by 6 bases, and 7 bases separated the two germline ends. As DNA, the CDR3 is TGTGCCAGCAGTTCCAGGGGCAATGAGCAGTTCTTC. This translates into CASSSRGNEQFF.

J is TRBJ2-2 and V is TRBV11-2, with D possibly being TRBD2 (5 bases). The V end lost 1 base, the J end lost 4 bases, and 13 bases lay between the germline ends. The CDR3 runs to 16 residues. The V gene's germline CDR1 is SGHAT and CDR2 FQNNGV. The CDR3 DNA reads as TGTGCCAGCAGCTTAGTTGCGGGCATCCTCACCGGGGAGCTGTTTTTT. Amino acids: CASSLVAGILTGELFF.

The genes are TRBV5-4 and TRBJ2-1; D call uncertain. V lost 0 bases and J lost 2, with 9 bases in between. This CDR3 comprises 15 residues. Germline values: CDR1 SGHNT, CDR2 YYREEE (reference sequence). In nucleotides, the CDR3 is TGTGCCAGCAGCTTGGCCGCAAAGGCCTACAATGAGCAGTTCTTC. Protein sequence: CASSLAAKAYNEQFF.

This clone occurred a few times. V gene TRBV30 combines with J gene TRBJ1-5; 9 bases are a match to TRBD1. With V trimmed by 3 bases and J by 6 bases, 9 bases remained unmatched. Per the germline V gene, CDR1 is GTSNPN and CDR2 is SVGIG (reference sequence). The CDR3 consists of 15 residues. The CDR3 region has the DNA TGTGCCTGGAGCCCGACCGGGACAGGGTTTCAGCCCCAGCATTTT. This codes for CAWSPTGTGFQPQHF.

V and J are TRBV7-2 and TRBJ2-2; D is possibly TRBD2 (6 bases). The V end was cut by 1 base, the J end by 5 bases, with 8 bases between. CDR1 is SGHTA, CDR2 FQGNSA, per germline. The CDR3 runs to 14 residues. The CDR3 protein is CASSLGGTTGELFF. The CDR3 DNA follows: TGTGCCAGCAGCTTAGGAGGGACTACCGGGGAGCTGTTTTTT.

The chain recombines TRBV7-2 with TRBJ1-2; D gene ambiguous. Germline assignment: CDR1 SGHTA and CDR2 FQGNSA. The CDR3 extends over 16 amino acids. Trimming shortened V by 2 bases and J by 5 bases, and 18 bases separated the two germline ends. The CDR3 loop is CASSLRAGFVLYGYTF. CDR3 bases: TGTGCCAGCAGCTTAAGGGCCGGCTTCGTTCTTTATGGCTACACCTTC.

The CDR3 nucleotides read TGTGCCAGCTCACCACCCACAGGGGGGAACACCGGGGAGCTGTTTTTT. This codes for CASSPPTGGNTGELFF. The chain joins TRBV18 to TRBJ2-2; TRBD1 aligns across 8 bases. Trimming took 0 bases from V and 1 from J; bases not matched to a gene: 1. This CDR3 contains 16 residues. The germline gives CDR1 KGHSH, CDR2 LQKENI.

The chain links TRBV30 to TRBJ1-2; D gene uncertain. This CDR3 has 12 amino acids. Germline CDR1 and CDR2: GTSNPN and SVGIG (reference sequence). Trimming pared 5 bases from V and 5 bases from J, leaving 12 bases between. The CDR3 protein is CAWARNLYGYTF. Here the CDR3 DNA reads TGTGCCTGGGCGAGAAACTTATATGGCTACACCTTC. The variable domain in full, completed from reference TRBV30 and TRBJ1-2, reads SQTIHQWPATLVQPVGSPLSLECTVEGTSNPNLYWYRQAAGRGLQLLFYSVGIGQISSEVPQNLSASRPQDRQFILSSKKLLLSDSGFYLCAWARNLYGYTFGSGTRLTVV.

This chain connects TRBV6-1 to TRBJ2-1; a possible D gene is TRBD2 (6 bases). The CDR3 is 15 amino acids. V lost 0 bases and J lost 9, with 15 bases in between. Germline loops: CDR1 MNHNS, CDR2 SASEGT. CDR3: CASSEALLYGGEQFF. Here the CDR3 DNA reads TGTGCCAGCAGTGAAGCGCTCCTCTACGGGGGTGAGCAGTTCTTC.

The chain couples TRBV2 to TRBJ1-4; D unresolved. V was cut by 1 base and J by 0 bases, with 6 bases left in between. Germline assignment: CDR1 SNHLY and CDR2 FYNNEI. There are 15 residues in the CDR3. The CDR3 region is CASSEEVTTNEKLFF. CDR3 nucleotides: TGTGCCAGCAGTGAAGAGGTAACAACTAATGAAAAACTGTTTTTT.

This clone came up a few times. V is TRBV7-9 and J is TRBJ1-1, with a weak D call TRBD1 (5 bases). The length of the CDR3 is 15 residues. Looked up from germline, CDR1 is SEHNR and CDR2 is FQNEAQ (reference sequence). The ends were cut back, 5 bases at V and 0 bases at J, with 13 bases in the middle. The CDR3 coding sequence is TGTGCCAGCAGCGGCATCCCGGGGGTGAACACTGAAGCTTTCTTT. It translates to CASSGIPGVNTEAFF.

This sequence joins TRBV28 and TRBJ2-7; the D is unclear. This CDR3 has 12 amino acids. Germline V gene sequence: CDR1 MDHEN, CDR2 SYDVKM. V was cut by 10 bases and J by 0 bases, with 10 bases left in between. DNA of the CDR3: TGTGCCACGGGCCCGGACTCCTACGAGCAGTACTTC. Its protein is CATGPDSYEQYF.

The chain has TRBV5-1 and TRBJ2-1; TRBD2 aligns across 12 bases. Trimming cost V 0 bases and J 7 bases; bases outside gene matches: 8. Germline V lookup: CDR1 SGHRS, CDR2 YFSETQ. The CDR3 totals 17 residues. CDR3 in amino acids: CASSLVSSGGAGNEQFF. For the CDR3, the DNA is TGCGCCAGCAGCTTGGTGTCTAGCGGGGGGGCCGGTAATGAGCAGTTCTTC.

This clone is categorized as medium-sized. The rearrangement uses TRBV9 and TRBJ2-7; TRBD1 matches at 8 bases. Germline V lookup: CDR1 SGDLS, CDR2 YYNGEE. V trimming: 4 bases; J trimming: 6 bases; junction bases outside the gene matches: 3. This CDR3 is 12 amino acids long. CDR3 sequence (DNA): TGTGCCAGCAGCCCGACAGGGGTCGAGCAGTACTTC. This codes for CASSPTGVEQYF.

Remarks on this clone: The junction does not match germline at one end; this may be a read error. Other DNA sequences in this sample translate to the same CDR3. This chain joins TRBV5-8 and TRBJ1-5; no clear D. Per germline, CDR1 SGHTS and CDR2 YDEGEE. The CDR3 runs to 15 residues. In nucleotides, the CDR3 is TGTGCCAGTAGCTCGAGACTACGCGGCAATCAGCCCCAGCATTTT. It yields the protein CASSSRLRGNQPQHF. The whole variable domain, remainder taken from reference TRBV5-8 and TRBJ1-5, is EAGVTQSPTHLIKTRGQQATLRCSPISGHTSVYWYQQALGLGLQFLLWYDEGEERNRGNFPPRFSGRQFPNYSSELNVNALELEDSALYLCASSSRLRGNQPQHFGDGTRLSIL.

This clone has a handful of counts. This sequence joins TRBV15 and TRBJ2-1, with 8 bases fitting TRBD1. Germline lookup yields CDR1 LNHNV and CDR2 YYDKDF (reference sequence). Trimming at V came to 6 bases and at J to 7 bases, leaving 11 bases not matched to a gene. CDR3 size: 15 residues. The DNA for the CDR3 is TGTGCCACCAGAAGTTGGACAGGGAAAAAGAATGAGCAGTTCTTC. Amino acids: CATRSWTGKKNEQFF.

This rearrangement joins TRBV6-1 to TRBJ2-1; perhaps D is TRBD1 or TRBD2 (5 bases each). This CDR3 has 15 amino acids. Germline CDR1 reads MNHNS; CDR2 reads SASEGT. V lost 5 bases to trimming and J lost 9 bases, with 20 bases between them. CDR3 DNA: TGTGCCAGCAGTTCCGGACAAACCCATGGGGGTGAGCAGTTCTTC. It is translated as CASSSGQTHGGEQFF.

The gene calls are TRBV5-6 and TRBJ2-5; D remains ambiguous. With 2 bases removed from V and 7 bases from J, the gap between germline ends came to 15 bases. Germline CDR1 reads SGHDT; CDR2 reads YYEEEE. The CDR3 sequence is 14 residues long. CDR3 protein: CASSLVGLEGTQYF. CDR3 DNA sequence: TGTGCCAGCAGCTTAGTCGGATTGGAAGGGACCCAGTACTTC.

In DNA form, the CDR3 reads TGTGCCACTTCAAAAGGGATCGGGGAGACAGATACGCAGTATTTT. Amino acid sequence: CATSKGIGETDTQYF. V is TRBV2 and J is TRBJ2-3; tentative D call: TRBD2 (5 bases). Looked up from germline, CDR1 is SNHLY and CDR2 is FYNNEI. V dropped 10 bases and J dropped 3 bases, with 20 bases sitting between them. This CDR3 contains 15 residues.

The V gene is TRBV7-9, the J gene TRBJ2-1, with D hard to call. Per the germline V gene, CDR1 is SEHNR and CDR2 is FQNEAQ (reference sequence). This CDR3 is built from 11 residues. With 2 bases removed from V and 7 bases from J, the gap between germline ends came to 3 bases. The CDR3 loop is CASSLMNEQFF. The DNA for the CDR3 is TGTGCCAGCAGCTTAATGAATGAGCAGTTCTTC.

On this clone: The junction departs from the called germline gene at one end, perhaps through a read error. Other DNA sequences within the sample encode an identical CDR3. CDR3 coding DNA: TGTGCCAGCAGTTTAGACAGGGAGCGTGATACGCAGTATTTT. Its protein product is CASSLDRERDTQYF. The chain combines TRBV7-2 with TRBJ2-3; 7 bases are shared with TRBD1. Germline CDR1 SGHTA, CDR2 FQGNSA. The CDR3 is made up of 14 amino acids.